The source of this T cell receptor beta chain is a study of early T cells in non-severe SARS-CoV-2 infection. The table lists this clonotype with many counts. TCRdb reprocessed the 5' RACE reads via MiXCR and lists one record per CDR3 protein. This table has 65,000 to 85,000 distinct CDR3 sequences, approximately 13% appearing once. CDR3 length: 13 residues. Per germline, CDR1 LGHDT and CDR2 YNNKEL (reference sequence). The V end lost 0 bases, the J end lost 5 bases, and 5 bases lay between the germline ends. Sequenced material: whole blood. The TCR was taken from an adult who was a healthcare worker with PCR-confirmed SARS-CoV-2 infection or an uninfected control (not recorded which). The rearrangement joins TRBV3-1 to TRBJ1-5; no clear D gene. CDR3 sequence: CASSQDEDQPQHF. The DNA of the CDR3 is TGTGCCAGCAGCCAAGACGAAGATCAGCCCCAGCATTTT. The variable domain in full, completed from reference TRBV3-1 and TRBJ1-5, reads DTAVSQTPKYLVTQMGNDKSIKCEQNLGHDTMYWYKQDSKKFLKIMFSYNNKELIINETVPNRFSPKSPDKAHLNLHINSLELGDSAVYFCASSQDEDQPQHFGDGTRLSIL.